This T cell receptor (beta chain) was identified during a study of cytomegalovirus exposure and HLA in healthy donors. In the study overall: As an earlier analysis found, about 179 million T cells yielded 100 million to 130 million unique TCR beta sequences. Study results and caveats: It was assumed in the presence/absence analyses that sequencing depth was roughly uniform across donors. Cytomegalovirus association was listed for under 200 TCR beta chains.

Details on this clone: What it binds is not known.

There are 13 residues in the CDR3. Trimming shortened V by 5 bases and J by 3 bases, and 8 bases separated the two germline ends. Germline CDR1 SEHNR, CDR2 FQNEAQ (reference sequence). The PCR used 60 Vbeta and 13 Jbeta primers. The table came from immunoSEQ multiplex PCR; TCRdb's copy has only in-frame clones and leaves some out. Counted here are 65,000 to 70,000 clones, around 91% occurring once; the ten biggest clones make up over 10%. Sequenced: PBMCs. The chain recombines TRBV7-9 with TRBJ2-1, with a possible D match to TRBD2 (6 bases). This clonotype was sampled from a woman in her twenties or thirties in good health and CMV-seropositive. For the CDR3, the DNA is TGTGCCAGCAGCGGGGGACTCTACAATGAGCAGTTCTTC. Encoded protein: CASSGGLYNEQFF.